This is a list of T cell receptor beta chains from one sample in a study of CD8+ T cells in alopecia areata. Profiled with immunoSEQ multiplex PCR; TCRdb holds only in-frame clones, not every one. The sample includes some 200,000 clones, roughly 62% of them seen just once. The sequencing here drew on CD8+ T cells sorted from blood, taken at week 24, from a patient treated with tofacitinib. The receptors here all came from a human donor with alopecia areata. CDR3s include the opening cysteine and the closing phenylalanine or tryptophan. The order of the fields is V gene, J gene, clone size, CDR3 length, D gene, CDR3 DNA, CDR3 protein. D genes are given only for firm matches. Not every row has a clone size; where given, it reads once, few, many or a size class.

>TRBV29-1|TRBJ1-1|few|11|NA
TGCAGCGTTTTCGGCGGGGCTGAAGCTTTCTTT
CSVFGGAEAFF
>TRBV7-9|TRBJ2-7|NA|14|NA
TGTGCCAGCACCCCAGTGGTGGGGCATCCCGAGCAGTACTTC
CASTPVVGHPEQYF
>TRBV9|TRBJ2-6|NA|13|NA
TGTGCCAGCAGCGTGTCTGGGGCCAACGTCCTGACTTTC
CASSVSGANVLTF
>TRBV27|TRBJ2-3|NA|13|NA
TGTGCCAGCAGTTTACGAACCTTGGATACGCAGTATTTT
CASSLRTLDTQYF
>TRBV4-1|TRBJ2-5|NA|13|TRBD2
TGCGCCAGCAGCCAAAGACTAGCAGAGACCCAGTACTTC
CASSQRLAETQYF
>TRBV11-2|TRBJ2-6|NA|12|NA
TGTGCCAGCAGTATCGCGGCCAACGTCCTGACTTTC
CASSIAANVLTF
>TRBV18|TRBJ1-6|few|12|NA
TGTGCCAGCTCTTCGGGGAGCCAACCCCTCCACTTT
CASSSGSQPLHF
>TRBV2|TRBJ1-5|NA|15|NA
TGTGCCAGCAGTGAAATGGGGAATAGCAATCAGCCCCAGCATTTT
CASSEMGNSNQPQHF
>TRBV11-2|TRBJ1-1|NA|16|TRBD1
TGTGCCAGCAGCTTAGGGGACCGGACAGGGTATGATGAAGCTTTCTTT
CASSLGDRTGYDEAFF
>TRBV27|TRBJ2-1|once|14|TRBD2
TGTGCCAGCGGAGCGGGGGGGCCGTACAATGAGCAGTTCTTC
CASGAGGPYNEQFF
>TRBV29-1|TRBJ1-1|NA|15|NA
TGCAGCGTTGACACTTCCCAGGCTATGAACACTGAAGCTTTCTTT
CSVDTSQAMNTEAFF
>TRBV5-1|TRBJ1-5|few|13|TRBD1
TGCGCCAGCAGCTTACAGGGGGGTCAGCCCCAGCATTTT
CASSLQGGQPQHF
>TRBV6-5|TRBJ2-3|NA|14|TRBD1
TGTGCCAGCAGTATCGACAGGGGAGGAGATACGCAGTATTTT
CASSIDRGGDTQYF
>TRBV7-9|TRBJ2-1|NA|13|NA
TGTGCCAGCAGCTCAGGACGAGGGAATGAGCAGTTCTTC
CASSSGRGNEQFF
>TRBV27|TRBJ2-5|NA|13|NA
TGTGCCAGCAGTTTGCAGGGACAAGAGACCCAGTACTTC
CASSLQGQETQYF
>TRBV2|TRBJ2-7|few|10|NA
TGTGCCAGCAGTGGATACGAGCAGTACTTC
CASSGYEQYF
>TRBV5-6|TRBJ2-7|NA|14|NA
TGTGCCAGCAGCTTCGGAGTGGTGTCCTACGAGCAGTACTTC
CASSFGVVSYEQYF
>TRBV19|TRBJ1-1|NA|14|NA
TGTGCCAGTAGTATTGGAGAGGTGAACACTGAAGCTTTCTTT
CASSIGEVNTEAFF
>TRBV5-1|TRBJ1-1|NA|12|NA
TGCGCCAGCAGCTTAGGGGCCACTGAAGCTTTCTTT
CASSLGATEAFF
>TRBV5-1|TRBJ1-6|NA|13|NA
TGCGCCAGTGCGAGGGATTATAATTCACCCCTCCACTTT
CASARDYNSPLHF
>TRBV5-1|TRBJ2-3|NA|15|TRBD1
TGCGCCAGCAGCTTCCGGGACAGAGCCACAGATACGCAGTATTTT
CASSFRDRATDTQYF
>TRBV29-1|TRBJ2-1|few|16|TRBD2
TGCAGCGTCCTCGGACTAGCGGGATACTCCTACAATGAGCAGTTCTTC
CSVLGLAGYSYNEQFF
>TRBV30|TRBJ1-5|few|15|TRBD1
TGTGCCTGGAGTGTAGAGGGACAGGGGAATCAGCCCCAGCATTTT
CAWSVEGQGNQPQHF
>TRBV7-9|TRBJ1-6|few|16|NA
TGTGCCAGCAGACCCCCGCCCGCAGGCTTCGACTCACCCCTCCACTTT
CASRPPPAGFDSPLHF
>TRBV5-1|TRBJ1-4|NA|15|NA
TGCGCCAGCAGTAGCGACAGCCCAACTAATGAAAAACTGTTTTTT
CASSSDSPTNEKLFF
>TRBV7-9|TRBJ1-2|NA|17|TRBD1
TGTGCCAGCAGCTTAGCCGTTGATTCGGCCAGGGGGCTTGGCTACACCTTC
CASSLAVDSARGLGYTF
>TRBV18|TRBJ1-1|NA|15|NA
TGTGCCAGCTCACCACCTACAGACATGAACACTGAAGCTTTCTTT
CASSPPTDMNTEAFF
>TRBV27|TRBJ2-2|NA|9|NA
TGTGCCACCCTAGGGGAGCTGTTTTTT
CATLGELFF
>TRBV14|TRBJ2-1|NA|16|NA
TGTGCCAGCAGCCTATTCGAATCGAGCACGTACAATGAGCAGTTCTTC
CASSLFESSTYNEQFF
>TRBV5-1|TRBJ2-7|NA|13|NA
TGCGCCAGCCGGCGGGGAGACTCCTACGAGCAGTACTTC
CASRRGDSYEQYF
>TRBV30|TRBJ1-2|few|16|NA
TGTGCCTGGAGAGGTCGTTATGAGGGGCGGGCCTATGGCTACACCTTC
CAWRGRYEGRAYGYTF
>TRBV9|TRBJ1-6|NA|17|NA
TGTGCCAGCAGCGTAGAGCAGGGCCCCTCCTATAATTCACCCCTCCACTTT
CASSVEQGPSYNSPLHF
>TRBV29-1|TRBJ1-5|NA|14|TRBD1
TGCAGCGTTGGGGTTGGACAGGGGATCCAGCCCCAGCATTTT
CSVGVGQGIQPQHF
>TRBV4-1|TRBJ1-1|once|13|NA
TGCGCCAGCAGCCAAGGACAGAGGGTTGAAGCTTTCTTT
CASSQGQRVEAFF
>TRBV4-1|TRBJ2-3|NA|16|NA
TGCGCCAGCAGCCGTCAGGGCCCCGAGAGTGCGGATACGCAGTATTTT
CASSRQGPESADTQYF
>TRBV5-1|TRBJ2-3|NA|14|NA
TGCGCCACCAATGCGGGACACCTGGCGGATACGCAGTATTTT
CATNAGHLADTQYF
>TRBV30|TRBJ1-6|NA|12|NA
TGTGCCTGGGGGCCGGAGAACGCACCCCTCCACTTT
CAWGPENAPLHF
>TRBV7-9|TRBJ1-2|many|12|TRBD1
TGTGCCAGCAACACAGGGGTCTATGGCTACACCTTC
CASNTGVYGYTF
>TRBV4-2|TRBJ1-1|NA|13|NA
TGTGCCAGCAGCCAAGGGGGGAACACTGAAGCTTTCTTT
CASSQGGNTEAFF
>TRBV29-1|TRBJ1-4|few|13|TRBD1
TGCAGCGTATACGGGACAGGGGCTGAAAAACTGTTTTTT
CSVYGTGAEKLFF